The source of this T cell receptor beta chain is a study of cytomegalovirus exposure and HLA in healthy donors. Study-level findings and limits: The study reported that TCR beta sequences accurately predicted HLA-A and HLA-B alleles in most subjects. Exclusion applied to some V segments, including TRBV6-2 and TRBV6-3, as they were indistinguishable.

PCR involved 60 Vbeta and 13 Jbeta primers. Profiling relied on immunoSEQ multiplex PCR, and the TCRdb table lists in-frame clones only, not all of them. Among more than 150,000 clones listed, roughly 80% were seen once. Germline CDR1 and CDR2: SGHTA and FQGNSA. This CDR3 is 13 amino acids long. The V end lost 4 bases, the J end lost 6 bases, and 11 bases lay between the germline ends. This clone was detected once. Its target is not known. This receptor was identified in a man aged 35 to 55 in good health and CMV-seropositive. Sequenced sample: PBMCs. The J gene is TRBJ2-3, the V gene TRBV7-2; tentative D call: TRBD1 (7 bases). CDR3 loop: CASSSQGRDTQYF. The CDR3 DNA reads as TGTGCCAGCAGCTCACAGGGGAGGGATACGCAGTATTTT. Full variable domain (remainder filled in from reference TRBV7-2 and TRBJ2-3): GAGVSQSPSNKVTEKGKDVELRCDPISGHTALYWYRQSLGQGLEFLIYFQGNSAPDKSGLPSDRFSAERTGGSVSTLTIQRTQQEDSAVYLCASSSQGRDTQYFGPGTRLTVL.